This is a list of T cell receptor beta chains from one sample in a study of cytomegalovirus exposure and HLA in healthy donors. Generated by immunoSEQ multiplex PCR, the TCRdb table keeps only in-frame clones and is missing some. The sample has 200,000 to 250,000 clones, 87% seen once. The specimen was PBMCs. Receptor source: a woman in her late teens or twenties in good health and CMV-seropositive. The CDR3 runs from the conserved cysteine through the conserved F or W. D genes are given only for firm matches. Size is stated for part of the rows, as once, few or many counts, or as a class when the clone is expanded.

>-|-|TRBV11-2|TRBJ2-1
CASSLDRTSSGSNEQFF
TGTGCCAGCAGCTTAGATCGAACTAGCAGTGGGAGCAATGAGCAGTTCTTC
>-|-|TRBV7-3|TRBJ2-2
CASSPPGGGAAGELFF
TGTGCCAGCAGTCCCCCGGGAGGGGGCGCGGCAGGGGAGCTGTTTTTT
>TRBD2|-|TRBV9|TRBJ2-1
CASSVSGSNNEQFF
TGTGCCAGCAGCGTTAGCGGGAGCAACAATGAGCAGTTCTTC
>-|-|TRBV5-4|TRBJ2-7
CASSLGGLKYEQYF
TGTGCCAGCAGCTTGGGGGGCCTCAAGTACGAGCAGTACTTC
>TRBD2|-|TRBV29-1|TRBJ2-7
CSVNSGRSTEQYF
TGCAGCGTCAATAGCGGGAGATCAACCGAGCAGTACTTC
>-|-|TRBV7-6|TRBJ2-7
CASGPTVLSYEQYF
TGTGCCAGCGGACCGACAGTACTCTCCTACGAGCAGTACTTC
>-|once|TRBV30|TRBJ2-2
CAWRTRAETGELFF
TGTGCCTGGAGGACTAGAGCTGAGACCGGGGAGCTGTTTTTT
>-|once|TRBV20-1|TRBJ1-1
CSAGIGGAAFF
TGCAGTGCCGGCATCGGAGGGGCAGCTTTCTTT
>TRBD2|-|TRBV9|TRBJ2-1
CASSVRASGYNEQFF
TGTGCCAGCAGCGTCCGGGCTAGCGGTTACAATGAGCAGTTCTTC
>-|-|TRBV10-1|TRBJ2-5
CASSETSLGAQYF
TGCGCCAGCAGTGAGACCTCCTTAGGGGCCCAGTACTTC
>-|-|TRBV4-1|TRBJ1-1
CASRPSGGTEAFF
TGCGCCAGCAGACCATCCGGAGGCACTGAAGCTTTCTTT
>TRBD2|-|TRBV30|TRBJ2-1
CAWSGGLAGGYADEQFF
TGTGCCTGGAGTGGTGGGCTAGCGGGAGGTTACGCCGATGAGCAGTTCTTC
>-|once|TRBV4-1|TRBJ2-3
CASSQARARGRSDTQYF
TGCGCCAGCAGCCAAGCACGGGCTAGGGGAAGATCAGATACGCAGTATTTT
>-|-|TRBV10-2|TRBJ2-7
CASSAGMRGATSEQYF
TGCGCCAGCAGTGCTGGAATGCGCGGAGCTACCAGCGAGCAGTACTTC
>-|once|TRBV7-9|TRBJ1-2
CASSLVTLQGSGYTF
TGTGCCAGCAGCTTAGTTACCCTACAGGGCTCTGGCTACACCTTC
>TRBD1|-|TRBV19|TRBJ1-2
CASSTAGTGNYGYTF
TGTGCCAGTAGTACCGCCGGGACAGGGAACTATGGCTACACCTTC
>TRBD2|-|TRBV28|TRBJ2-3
CASGGRGGPPADTQYF
TGTGCCAGCGGGGGGAGGGGCGGGCCCCCAGCAGATACGCAGTATTTT
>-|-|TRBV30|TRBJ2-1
CAWSGDGGYNEQFF
TGTGCCTGGAGTGGCGACGGGGGATACAATGAGCAGTTCTTC
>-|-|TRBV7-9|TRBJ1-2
CASSLVSGYTF
TGTGCCAGCAGCTTAGTCTCTGGCTACACCTTC
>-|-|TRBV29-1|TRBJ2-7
CSVEVLQPYEQYF
TGCAGCGTTGAAGTTTTACAGCCCTACGAGCAGTACTTC
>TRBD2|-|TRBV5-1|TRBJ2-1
CASSGAGGYNEQFF
TGCGCCAGCAGCGGGGCGGGAGGATACAATGAGCAGTTCTTC
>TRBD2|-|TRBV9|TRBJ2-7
CASSDRGTSDEQYF
TGTGCCAGCAGCGATAGGGGGACTAGCGACGAGCAGTACTTC
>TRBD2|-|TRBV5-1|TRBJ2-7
CASRRSGSWGYEQYF
TGCGCCAGCCGGAGAAGCGGGAGTTGGGGATACGAGCAGTACTTC
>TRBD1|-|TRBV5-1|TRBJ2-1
CASSIFPGTGNEQFF
TGCGCCAGCAGCATCTTTCCCGGGACAGGAAATGAGCAGTTCTTC
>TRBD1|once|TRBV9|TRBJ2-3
CASSVAPSRQGRITDTQYF
TGTGCCAGCAGCGTCGCCCCCTCCAGACAGGGAAGAATCACAGATACGCAGTATTTT
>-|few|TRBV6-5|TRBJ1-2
CASSYSAGFGYTF
TGTGCCAGCAGTTACTCGGCAGGCTTTGGCTACACCTTC
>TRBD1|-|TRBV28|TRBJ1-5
CASSLLQGSQPQHF
TGTGCCAGCAGCCTACTACAGGGGAGTCAGCCCCAGCATTTT
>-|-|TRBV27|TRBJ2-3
CASSAGSFRADTQYF
TGTGCCAGCAGCGCCGGGTCCTTCAGGGCAGATACGCAGTATTTT
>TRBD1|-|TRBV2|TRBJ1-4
CASSERDREIEKLFF
TGTGCCAGCAGTGAACGAGACAGGGAAATTGAAAAACTGTTTTTT
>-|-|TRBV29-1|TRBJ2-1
CSVERLAKNEQFF
TGCAGCGTTGAGCGGCTAGCGAAGAATGAGCAGTTCTTC
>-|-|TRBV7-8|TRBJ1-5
CASSATDVNQPQHF
TGTGCCAGCAGCGCCACAGATGTCAATCAGCCCCAGCATTTT
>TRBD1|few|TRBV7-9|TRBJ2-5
CASSSRYRQGPQETQYF
TGTGCCAGCAGCTCAAGGTATAGACAGGGCCCCCAAGAGACCCAGTACTTC
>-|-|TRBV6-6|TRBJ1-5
CASSYSWGEPQHF
TGTGCCAGCAGTTACTCTTGGGGGGAGCCCCAGCATTTT
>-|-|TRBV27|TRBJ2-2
CASSLRGMATGELFF
TGTGCCAGCAGTTTGCGGGGTATGGCCACCGGGGAGCTGTTTTTT
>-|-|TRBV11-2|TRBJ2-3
CASSPSGASGGGNTQYF
TGTGCCAGCAGTCCGTCCGGGGCTAGCGGAGGGGGGAATACGCAGTATTTT
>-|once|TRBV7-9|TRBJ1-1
CASSLASTGNTEAFF
TGTGCCAGCAGCTTAGCATCCACAGGGAACACTGAAGCTTTCTTT
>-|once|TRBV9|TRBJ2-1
CASSVGLTGGNEQFF
TGTGCCAGCAGCGTAGGTCTGACCGGAGGCAATGAGCAGTTCTTC
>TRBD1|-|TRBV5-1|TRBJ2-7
CASSSLPGQLYEQYF
TGCGCCAGCAGCTCCCTCCCGGGACAGCTCTACGAGCAGTACTTC
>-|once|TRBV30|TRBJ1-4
CAWGGGEKLFF
TGTGCCTGGGGTGGAGGAGAAAAACTGTTTTTT
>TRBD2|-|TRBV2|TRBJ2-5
CASMPGGQETQYF
TGTGCCAGCATGCCGGGGGGCCAAGAGACCCAGTACTTC
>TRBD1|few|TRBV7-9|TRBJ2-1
CASGGQALGNEQFF
TGTGCCAGCGGTGGACAGGCCTTGGGGAATGAGCAGTTCTTC
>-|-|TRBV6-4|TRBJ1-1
CASSVTGSTEAFF
TGTGCCAGCAGTGTTACAGGAAGCACTGAAGCTTTCTTT
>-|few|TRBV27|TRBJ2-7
CASSFRVSGEQYF
TGTGCCAGCAGTTTCAGGGTGTCGGGCGAGCAGTACTTC
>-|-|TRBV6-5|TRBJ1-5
CASSSNRDPYQPQHF
TGTGCCAGCAGCTCCAACAGGGACCCCTATCAGCCCCAGCATTTT
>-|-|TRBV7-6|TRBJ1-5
CASSPGFNQPQHF
TGTGCCAGCAGCCCAGGGTTCAATCAGCCCCAGCATTTT
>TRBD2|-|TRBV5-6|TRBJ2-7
CASSLALREDSYEQYF
TGTGCCAGCAGCTTGGCCTTGCGGGAGGACTCCTACGAGCAGTACTTC
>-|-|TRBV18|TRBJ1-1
CASSPQKNTEAFF
TGTGCCAGCTCACCTCAAAAGAACACTGAAGCTTTCTTT
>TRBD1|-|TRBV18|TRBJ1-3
CASSPQGDGNTIYF
TGTGCCAGCTCACCCCAGGGGGACGGAAACACCATATATTTT
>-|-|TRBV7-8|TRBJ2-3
CASSLGGRGFADTQYF
TGTGCCAGCAGCTTAGGTGGCAGGGGTTTCGCAGATACGCAGTATTTT
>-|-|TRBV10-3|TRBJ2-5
CAISVEGPQETQYF
TGTGCCATCAGTGTGGAGGGGCCTCAAGAGACCCAGTACTTC
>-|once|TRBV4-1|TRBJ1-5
CASSQGHLGGNQPQHF
TGCGCCAGCAGCCAGGGACATTTAGGGGGTAATCAGCCCCAGCATTTT
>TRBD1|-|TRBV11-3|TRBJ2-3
CASSLTGQGRDTQYF
TGTGCCAGCAGCTTGACTGGACAGGGCCGAGATACGCAGTATTTT
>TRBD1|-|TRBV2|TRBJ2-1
CASYWTGGEQFF
TGTGCCAGCTACTGGACAGGGGGTGAGCAGTTCTTC
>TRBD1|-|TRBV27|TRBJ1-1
CASSLSGGRTEAFF
TGTGCCAGCAGTTTATCAGGGGGCCGTACTGAAGCTTTCTTT